This T cell receptor (beta chain) appears in the sequencing data of a study of T cells in Graves' hyperthyroidism and ophthalmopathy. Study context: Peripheral blood collection took place at initial diagnosis, before any treatment.

TCR beta CDR3 sequences were amplified from RNA transcripts. Using the HTBI primer set, a first-round RT-PCR was run on the TCR CDR3. TCRdb ran MiXCR on the multiplex PCR reads and lists one entry per CDR3 protein. The sample records roughly 740,000 distinct CDR3 sequences, less than 20% being singletons. The CDR3 covers 15 residues. Trimming took 6 bases from V and 2 from J, leaving 11 bases between them. From germline, CDR1 is MDHEN and CDR2 SYDVKM. Patients showing uncontrolled infection, other autoimmune disease, pregnancy or lactation were ineligible. Out of over 9 ml of fresh peripheral blood came the PBMCs.

Input material: blood. The chain combines TRBV28 with TRBJ1-6; D may be TRBD1 (6 bases). This clonotype originated in a man in his late teens or twenties with Graves' hyperthyroidism. The CDR3 nucleotides read TGTGCCAGCAGCCGTAGGACAGCCTATAATTCACCCCTCCACTTT. As protein: CASSRRTAYNSPLHF.